This TCR beta chain was found in a study of shared clonotypes between healthy human individuals. The repertoire was sequenced with immunoSEQ multiplex PCR; TCRdb's copy has only in-frame clones and lacks some. The sample lists roughly 2.2 million clones, 80% to 95% occurring once. The ends lost 6 bases at V and 4 bases at J; junction bases unmatched: 7. Germline lookup yields CDR1 MDHEN and CDR2 SYDVKM. The CDR3 spans 14 residues. Findings and limits, study-wide: Sequencing of the sorted subsets was shown by rarefaction to be incomplete despite large depth.

About this clone itself: Its target is unknown.

The sequenced sample was naive CD4+ T cells from PBMCs. The sample's subset: CD45RA+ positively selected. The J gene is TRBJ1-2, the V gene TRBV28; 8 bases are a match to TRBD1. The TCR originated in a man aged 18-30 years in good health. Some clones in this sample may be carry-over from other donors' samples. CDR3 DNA sequence: TGTGCCAGCAGGGGGTTAGACAGGGGCTATGGCTACACCTTC. Translating gives CASRGLDRGYGYTF.